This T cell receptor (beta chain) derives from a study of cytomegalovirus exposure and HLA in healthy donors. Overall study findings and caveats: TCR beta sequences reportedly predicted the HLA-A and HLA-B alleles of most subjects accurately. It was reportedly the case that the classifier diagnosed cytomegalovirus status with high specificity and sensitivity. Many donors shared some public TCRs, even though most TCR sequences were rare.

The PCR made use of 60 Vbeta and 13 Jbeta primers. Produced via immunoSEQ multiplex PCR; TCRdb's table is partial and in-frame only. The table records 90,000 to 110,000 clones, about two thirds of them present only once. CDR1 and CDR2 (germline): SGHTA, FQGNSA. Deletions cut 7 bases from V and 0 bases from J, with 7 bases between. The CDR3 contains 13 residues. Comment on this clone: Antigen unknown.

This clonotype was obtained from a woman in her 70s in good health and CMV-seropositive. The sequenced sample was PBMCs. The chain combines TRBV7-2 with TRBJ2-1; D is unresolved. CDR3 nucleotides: TGTGCCAGCACCTCCCCCTCCTACAATGAGCAGTTCTTC. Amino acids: CASTSPSYNEQFF.